The 19 T cell receptor beta chains in this list originate from one sample, sequenced in a study of PD-1 blockade in classical Hodgkin lymphoma. Sequencing was performed with immunoSEQ multiplex PCR; in TCRdb, only in-frame clones are kept and a portion is missing. Of some 15,000 clones listed, about 90% are singletons. Noted time point: newly diagnosed, previously untreated cHL patient sample. After PBMCs were thawed, their CD8+ T cells were isolated by magnetic negative selection. The sequencing input was CD8+ T cells from blood. These receptors were taken from a human donor with classical Hodgkin lymphoma.

The chain links TRBV4-1 to TRBJ2-7; D is undetermined. The germline CDR1 and CDR2 sequences are MGHRA and YSYEKL. Trimming shortened V by 0 bases and J by 4 bases, and 7 bases separated the two germline ends. This CDR3 comprises 13 residues. The CDR3 DNA sequence: TGCGCCAGCAGCCAAGATATCTGGTACGAGCAGTACTTC. Amino acids: CASSQDIWYEQYF.

This chain connects TRBV11-2 to TRBJ2-7, with TRBD2 matching 9 bases. CDR1 and CDR2 (germline): SGHAT, FQNNGV. The CDR3 contains 15 residues. Trimming took 6 bases from V and 4 from J; bases not matched to a gene: 10. The DNA for the CDR3 is TGTGCCAGCAGACATCGCGATGGACTAGCGTACGAGCAGTACTTC. The encoded protein is CASRHRDGLAYEQYF.

This chain links TRBV4-2 with TRBJ2-5; 7 bases map to TRBD2. J lost 5 bases, V lost 5 bases, and 11 bases had no gene match. This CDR3 has 15 residues. Germline CDR1 and CDR2: LGHNA and YNFKEQ. CDR3: CASSDIGEGGETQYF. CDR3 DNA: TGTGCCAGCAGCGATATAGGGGAGGGCGGGGAGACCCAGTACTTC.

This clone came up once. V usage is TRBV27 and J usage is TRBJ2-1; 9 bases are shared with TRBD2. The junction had 12 bases not matched to a gene; V was cut back by 10 bases and J by 8 bases. This CDR3 spans 14 amino acids. From germline, CDR1 is MNHEY and CDR2 SMNVEV (reference sequence). CDR3 residues: CATQIAGGPDEQFF. The DNA for the CDR3 is TGTGCCACCCAGATCGCGGGAGGGCCGGATGAGCAGTTCTTC.

The V call is TRBV7-9, the J call TRBJ2-1; 11 bases align to TRBD2. The CDR3 covers 16 residues. J was trimmed by 7 bases and V by 5 bases; bases with no gene match: 10. Germline assignment: CDR1 SEHNR and CDR2 FQNEAQ (reference sequence). The CDR3 here is CASSPLAGAEVNEQFF. The CDR3 DNA is TGTGCCAGCAGCCCACTAGCGGGGGCGGAGGTGAATGAGCAGTTCTTC.

This clone was recorded once. The CDR3 nucleotides are TGTGCCAGCAGCTATGCCCCCGGGACAGGGGTGAAGACCCAGTACTTC. It is translated as CASSYAPGTGVKTQYF. The chain combines TRBV7-9 with TRBJ2-5, with TRBD1 identical over 10 bases. Looked up from germline, CDR1 is SEHNR and CDR2 is FQNEAQ (reference sequence). The CDR3 spans 16 residues. V gave up 4 bases and J gave up 6 bases; unmatched junction bases: 11.

This chain connects TRBV7-8 to TRBJ2-7; maybe TRBD1 (5 bases). This CDR3 is 15 amino acids long. V lost 0 bases, J lost 5 bases, and 14 bases lay in between. Germline CDR1 is SGHVS and CDR2 is FQNEAQ. In nucleotides, the CDR3 is TGTGCCAGCAGCTTAGCATGGGGCGTGGCCCACGAGCAGTACTTC. It encodes CASSLAWGVAHEQYF.

The chain has TRBV27 and TRBJ2-2; TRBD2 might be the D (6 bases). CDR1 is MNHEY and CDR2 is SMNVEV in the germline V gene (reference sequence). Trimming removed 2 bases from V and 6 bases from J, with 7 bases in between. The CDR3 runs to 13 residues. CDR3 in DNA: TGTGCCAGCAGTTTAAGGAGGGCCGGGGAGCTGTTTTTT. Amino acid sequence: CASSLRRAGELFF.

The chain has TRBV27 and TRBJ1-1, with D possibly matching TRBD1 (5 bases). This CDR3 is built from 14 residues. Per the germline V gene, CDR1 is MNHEY and CDR2 is SMNVEV (reference sequence). The V gene lost 5 bases and the J gene lost 2 bases, with 12 bases spanning the gap. CDR3 amino acids: CASSPGTANTEAFF. Here the CDR3 DNA reads TGTGCCAGCAGTCCCGGGACTGCTAACACTGAAGCTTTCTTT.

The chain links TRBV7-9 to TRBJ2-3; 7 nucleotides agree with TRBD1. The germline CDR1 and CDR2 sequences are SEHNR and FQNEAQ (reference sequence). The J segment lost 1 base and the V segment lost 0 bases, leaving 10 bases of the junction unmatched. The CDR3 is made up of 18 amino acids. The CDR3: CASSLALSWTGGTDTQYF. The CDR3 DNA reads as TGTGCCAGCAGCTTAGCCCTGAGCTGGACAGGTGGCACAGATACGCAGTATTTT.

The chain carries TRBV6-5 and TRBJ1-5; tentative D call: TRBD1 (5 bases). CDR1 is MNHEY, CDR2 SVGAGI, per germline. The CDR3 totals 13 residues. V lost 10 bases, J lost 3 bases, and 13 bases lay in between. CDR3 sequence: CATGTANNQPQHF. DNA of the CDR3: TGTGCCACCGGGACGGCCAACAATCAGCCCCAGCATTTT.

This clone was observed a single time. The rearrangement links TRBV6-6 to TRBJ2-1; D remains unclear. This CDR3 contains 15 residues. Germline CDR1 reads MNHNY; CDR2 reads SVGAGI (reference sequence). Trimming stripped 0 bases from V and 7 bases from J, with 13 bases between. The CDR3 nucleotides read TGTGCCAGCAGTTACTCGATTGAGTCGCGGAATGAGCAGTTCTTC. It codes for CASSYSIESRNEQFF.

V and J are TRBV5-1 and TRBJ1-1, with 9 bases aligning to TRBD1. V lost 4 bases, J lost 4 bases, and 14 bases stayed unmatched. The CDR3 totals 17 residues. Germline lookup yields CDR1 SGHRS and CDR2 YFSETQ. In DNA, the CDR3 is TGCGCCAGCAGCGCCTGGACAGGGGCCCCCCCGGGCACTGAAGCTTTCTTT. As protein: CASSAWTGAPPGTEAFF.

The J gene is TRBJ1-2, the V gene TRBV2; the match to TRBD1 covers 9 bases. The CDR3 length is 16 residues. The germline V gene has CDR1 SNHLY and CDR2 FYNNEI. J lost 8 bases, V lost 6 bases, and 16 bases had no gene match. The CDR3 region is CASRPINPGQGGGYTF. CDR3 nucleotides: TGTGCCAGCAGACCTATAAACCCGGGACAGGGAGGGGGCTACACCTTC.

The chain carries TRBV29-1 and TRBJ2-1; 16 bases match TRBD2. CDR3 length: 17 residues. Germline lookup yields CDR1 SQVTM and CDR2 ANQGSEA. Trimming took 7 bases from V and 1 from J; bases not matched to a gene: 7. This CDR3 reads CSGAGLAGGPSYNEQFF. CDR3 bases: TGCAGCGGCGCGGGACTAGCGGGAGGGCCTTCCTACAATGAGCAGTTCTTC.

The chain couples TRBV5-4 to TRBJ2-1; possible D gene TRBD2, 7 bases. V gave up 2 bases and J gave up 10 bases, with 19 bases separating them. Germline values: CDR1 SGHNT, CDR2 YYREEE (reference sequence). The CDR3 is 15 residues long. This CDR3 reads CASSFSGGTPGEQFF. CDR3 DNA: TGTGCCAGCAGCTTCTCGGGGGGCACGCCAGGGGAGCAGTTCTTC.

The CDR3 region is CASSVEGGSSYNEQFF. CDR3 nucleotides: TGTGCCAGCAGCGTAGAGGGGGGTAGCTCCTACAATGAGCAGTTCTTC. V and J are TRBV9 and TRBJ2-1; D could derive from TRBD1 or TRBD2 (6 bases each). Trimming pared 0 bases from V and 0 bases from J, leaving 10 bases between. The CDR3 is made up of 16 amino acids. CDR1 SGDLS and CDR2 YYNGEE come from the germline V gene.

CDR3 in DNA: TGTGCCAGCAGCTTTGCGAGCGGGAGTTATGAGCAGTTCTTC. This gives the protein CASSFASGSYEQFF. This rearrangement joins TRBV7-8 to TRBJ2-1, with 8 bases matching TRBD2. Trimming took 3 bases from V and 8 from J; bases not matched to a gene: 6. The CDR3 is made up of 14 amino acids. Germline V gene sequence: CDR1 SGHVS, CDR2 FQNEAQ.

The chain recombines TRBV30 with TRBJ2-1; D ambiguous. The CDR3 extends over 13 amino acids. The ends were cut back, 0 bases at V and 8 bases at J, with 11 bases in the middle. Germline V gene sequence: CDR1 GTSNPN, CDR2 SVGIG (reference sequence). This chain's CDR3 is CAWSVLGLDEQFF. CDR3 nucleotides: TGTGCCTGGAGTGTCCTCGGGCTGGATGAGCAGTTCTTC.